This T cell receptor (beta chain) was sequenced for a study of tumor-infiltrating lymphocytes in primary liver carcinoma. A constant-region primer served to make TCR beta cDNA from about 0.45 ug total RNA. Nested multiplex PCR, run for three rounds with slightly modified ARM-PCR, yielded TCR beta libraries. Forward primers for TRBV1-TRBV30 and a C-beta reverse primer served the first two PCR rounds, at 10 cycles each. TCRdb redid the calling of the multiplex PCR reads with MiXCR, one entry per CDR3 protein. The table records about 99,000 distinct CDR3 sequences, roughly 69% of them present only once. Unsorted bulk tissue (about 19-33 mg) underwent RNA and DNA co-extraction. This clonotype was found a few times. This CDR3 is 15 amino acids long. Germline CDR1 is MGHDK and CDR2 is SYGVNS. Trimming removed 3 bases from V and 5 bases from J; junction bases left unmatched: 8.

This receptor was identified in a woman aged 60-70 years with primary liver carcinoma and hepatitis B virus infection. V gene TRBV25-1 combines with J gene TRBJ1-1; the match to TRBD1 covers 8 bases. Sequencing was performed on liver tumor tissue from sampling region 5. Subset noted: tumor region T5, tumor centre. This CDR3 is CASSEGQVGRTEAFF. The CDR3 DNA sequence: TGTGCCAGCAGTGAGGGACAGGTCGGGAGGACTGAAGCTTTCTTT. The whole variable domain, filled in from reference TRBV25-1 and TRBJ1-1, reads EADIYQTPRYLVIGTGKKITLECSQTMGHDKMYWYQQDPGMELHLIHYSYGVNSTEKGDLSSESTVSRIRTEHFPLTLESARPSHTSQYLCASSEGQVGRTEAFFGQGTRLTVV.